What follows are 24 T cell receptor beta chains derived from one specimen sequenced in a study of blood T cell repertoires in COVID-19. The data were produced by immunoSEQ multiplex PCR, yet TCRdb's version contains in-frame clones alone and is incomplete. The data contain a few hundred thousand clones, 70% to 90% of them singletons. Sequencing used peripheral blood. These receptors were taken from a middle-aged man with active or convalescent COVID-19.

The V and J genes are TRBV18 and TRBJ2-7; 11 bases align to TRBD1. Germline V gives CDR1 KGHSH, CDR2 LQKENI. The J segment lost 6 bases and the V segment lost 4 bases, leaving 5 bases of the junction unmatched. The CDR3 contains 14 residues. The CDR3 DNA follows: TGTGCCAGCTCACAGGACAGGGGGCGGGTCGAGCAGTACTTC. Encoded protein: CASSQDRGRVEQYF.

This chain uses TRBV3-1 (or the pseudogene TRBV3-2) with TRBJ2-4; TRBD2 matches 12 bases. J gave up 1 base and V 4 bases, and 11 bases lay outside the gene matches. The CDR3 totals 19 residues. The germline V gene has CDR1 LGHDT and CDR2 YNNKEL (reference sequence). The CDR3 here is CASSPLLAGGTKAKNIQYF. The CDR3 DNA reads TGTGCCAGCAGCCCACTTCTAGCGGGAGGGACTAAGGCCAAAAACATTCAGTACTTC.

The CDR3 DNA is TGTGCCAGTAGTACCACAGGGGATAATTCACCCCTCCACTTT. This gives the protein CASSTTGDNSPLHF. The chain employs TRBV19 and TRBJ1-6, with TRBD1 matching 7 bases. With 4 bases clipped from V and 5 bases from J, the junction kept 2 bases outside the gene matches. Germline lookup yields CDR1 LNHDA and CDR2 SQIVND (reference sequence). The CDR3 loop spans 14 amino acids. The complete variable domain, with remaining parts taken from reference TRBV19 and TRBJ1-6, reads DGGITQSPKYLFRKEGQNVTLSCEQNLNHDAMYWYRQDPGQGLRLIYYSQIVNDFQKGDIAEGYSVSREKKESFPLTVTSAQKNPTAFYLCASSTTGDNSPLHFGNGTRLTVT.

The V and J genes are TRBV5-1 and TRBJ2-7; 12 bases match TRBD1. Germline values: CDR1 SGHRS, CDR2 YFSETQ. The CDR3 is 16 amino acids. J was trimmed by 6 bases and V by 4 bases; bases with no gene match: 11. The CDR3 DNA reads TGCGCCAGCAGCCGAAACGTGGGACAGGGGGCTGTCGAGCAGTACTTC. Protein: CASSRNVGQGAVEQYF.

V gene TRBV29-1 combines with J gene TRBJ1-2; possibly TRBD1 for D (5 bases). In germline, CDR1 is SQVTM, CDR2 ANQGSEA. CDR3 size: 17 residues. Trimming took off 0 bases at V and 4 bases at J, with 21 bases between the two ends. CDR3 in DNA: TGCAGCGTTGAAGAATGGAGCAGGGATGGCGAGTTCTATGGCTACACCTTC. This encodes CSVEEWSRDGEFYGYTF.

The chain has TRBV5-5 and TRBJ2-7, with 8 bases fitting TRBD2. Trimming at V came to 3 bases and at J to 3 bases, leaving 20 bases not matched to a gene. In germline, CDR1 is SGHKS, CDR2 YYEKEE (reference sequence). This CDR3 is 19 amino acids long. CDR3 nucleotides: TGTGCCAGCAGCTCCGAATACTATGGTCCGACTAGCGTGCGCTACGAGCAGTACTTC. Its translation is CASSSEYYGPTSVRYEQYF. The whole variable domain, filled in from reference TRBV5-5 and TRBJ2-7, reads DAGVTQSPTHLIKTRGQQVTLRCSPISGHKSVSWYQQVLGQGPQFIFQYYEKEERGRGNFPDRFSARQFPNYSSELNVNALLLGDSALYLCASSSEYYGPTSVRYEQYFGPGTRLTVT.

A few counts support this clone. The V gene is TRBV7-2, the J gene TRBJ1-3; TRBD1 matches 7 bases. V shed 8 bases, J shed 7 bases, and the junction held 8 bases outside the gene matches. Germline loops: CDR1 SGHTA, CDR2 FQGNSA. There are 13 residues in the CDR3. The CDR3 spells CASRRGQENTIYF. The CDR3 region has the DNA TGTGCCAGCCGGAGGGGGCAAGAGAACACCATATATTTT.

As to this clone: The identical CDR3 is also encoded by other nucleotide sequences in the sample. The chain has TRBV12-3 or TRBV12-4 and TRBJ1-2; TRBD1 is a possible D gene (5 bases). V was pared by 6 bases and J by 5 bases, with 10 bases between. The CDR3 covers 12 residues. The CDR3 DNA reads as TGTGCCAGCAGCAGCCAGGGTTATGGCTACACCTTC. Translation gives CASSSQGYGYTF.

The rearrangement uses TRBV27 and TRBJ1-2; 11 bases line up with TRBD1. V lost 3 bases, J lost 1 base, and 10 bases stayed unmatched. The germline V gene has CDR1 MNHEY and CDR2 SMNVEV (reference sequence). The CDR3 covers 18 residues. CDR3 residues: CASSLLGQGAPGNYGYTF. DNA for the CDR3: TGTGCCAGCAGTTTGCTCGGACAGGGGGCCCCTGGTAACTATGGCTACACCTTC.

Regarding this clone: Additional DNA sequences in this sample encode the identical CDR3. The V and J genes are TRBV14 and TRBJ2-3; maybe TRBD1 (5 bases). This CDR3 has 16 residues. CDR1 is SGHDN, CDR2 FVKESK, per germline. The V end lost 1 base, the J end lost 2 bases, and 13 bases lay between the germline ends. CDR3 in DNA: TGTGCCAGCAGCCAAGGGTTACTACAGGACACAGATACGCAGTATTTT. Residues: CASSQGLLQDTDTQYF.

The chain is built from TRBV18 and TRBJ1-5, with TRBD1 matching over 8 bases. V shed 3 bases, J shed 6 bases, and the junction held 4 bases outside the gene matches. There are 14 residues in the CDR3. Germline CDR1 KGHSH, CDR2 LQKENI. The CDR3 sequence: CASSPQGATQPQHF. The CDR3 DNA reads TGTGCCAGCTCACCCCAGGGGGCAACTCAGCCCCAGCATTTT.

The rearrangement joins TRBV11-2 to TRBJ2-1; 9 bases align to TRBD2. Unmatched junction bases numbered 10, after V lost 1 base and J lost 6 bases. This CDR3 spans 17 amino acids. CDR1 and CDR2 (germline): SGHAT, FQNNGV. CDR3 region: CASSLAGAGGQRNEQFF. CDR3 nucleotide sequence: TGTGCCAGCAGCTTAGCCGGGGCGGGAGGGCAGCGCAATGAGCAGTTCTTC.

The chain recombines TRBV30 with TRBJ1-2, with D perhaps TRBD1 (6 bases). This CDR3 is built from 15 residues. In germline, CDR1 is GTSNPN, CDR2 SVGIG (reference sequence). V lost 0 bases and J 3 bases, leaving 14 bases between the germline ends. CDR3 nucleotide sequence: TGTGCCTGGAGTGTAAATTTGGGGGCGGACTATGGCTACACCTTC. This codes for CAWSVNLGADYGYTF.

The gene calls are TRBV4-1 and TRBJ2-5, with 8 bases fitting TRBD2. The CDR3 loop spans 15 amino acids. Germline lookup yields CDR1 MGHRA and CDR2 YSYEKL. The V and J ends lost 1 base and 9 bases, in that order; junction bases with no gene match: 10. The CDR3 coding sequence is TGCGCCAGCAGCCAAGGATGGGCAGCGGGAGCTCCCCAGTACTTC. Translating gives CASSQGWAAGAPQYF.

The chain carries TRBV7-9 and TRBJ2-7; 10 positions agree with TRBD1. The CDR3 runs to 13 residues. The junction had 3 bases not matched to a gene; V was cut back by 5 bases and J by 5 bases. Germline V gene lookup returns CDR1 SEHNR and CDR2 FQNEAQ (reference sequence). Here the CDR3 reads CASSPGQGDEQYF. CDR3 in DNA: TGTGCCAGCAGCCCTGGACAGGGGGACGAGCAGTACTTC.

The chain is built from TRBV28 and TRBJ2-6, with D tentatively TRBD1 (6 bases). Trimming pared 6 bases from V and 3 bases from J, leaving 12 bases between. The CDR3 covers 15 residues. In germline, CDR1 is MDHEN, CDR2 SYDVKM. The CDR3 spells CASRPQGVGANVLTF. DNA of the CDR3: TGTGCCAGCAGGCCACAGGGTGTTGGGGCCAACGTCCTGACTTTC.

The table lists this clone with a few counts. This chain links TRBV30 with TRBJ2-2, with TRBD2 identical over 11 bases. The V gene end was trimmed by 7 bases and the J gene end by 4 bases; junction bases not matched to a gene: 5. The CDR3 is made up of 14 amino acids. Germline V gene data show CDR1 as GTSNPN and CDR2 as SVGIG (reference sequence). CDR3: CASILAGVTGELFF. DNA of the CDR3: TGTGCCTCCATACTAGCGGGAGTCACCGGGGAGCTGTTTTTT.

The chain recombines TRBV12-3 or TRBV12-4 with TRBJ1-1; TRBD1 is a possible D gene (5 bases). The CDR3 has 13 residues. The V end lost 5 bases, the J end lost 1 base, and 8 bases lay between the germline ends. The chain's CDR3 is CASSQTGNTEAFF. The CDR3 coding sequence is TGTGCCAGCAGTCAAACAGGGAACACTGAAGCTTTCTTT.

Only a few counts were recorded for this clone. V usage is TRBV5-1 and J usage is TRBJ2-7; 10 bases line up with TRBD1. CDR3 length: 13 amino acids. The trim removed 7 bases at V and 4 bases at J, leaving 5 bases unmatched. Germline V gene sequence: CDR1 SGHRS, CDR2 YFSETQ. The CDR3 coding sequence is TGCGCCAGCGCGACAGGGGGCGCGTACGAGCAGTACTTC. Encoded protein: CASATGGAYEQYF. Combining the CDR3 with reference TRBV5-1 and TRBJ2-7 gives the whole variable domain KAGVTQTPRYLIKTRGQQVTLSCSPISGHRSVSWYQQTPGQGLQFLFEYFSETQRNKGNFPGRFSGRQFSNSRSEMNVSTLELGDSALYLCASATGGAYEQYFGPGTRLTVT.

As for this clone: The germline gene is not matched at one end of the junction; a read error may be the cause. The chain is built from TRBV5-3 and TRBJ2-7; 7 nucleotides line up with TRBD1. TRBV5-3 belongs to the ORF category, with a function that is uncertain. This CDR3 is built from 15 residues. The CDR3 sequence is CVRSATGSSSYEQYF. The CDR3 bases are TGTGTCAGAAGCGCGACAGGGTCGAGCTCCTACGAGCAGTACTTC.

The CDR3 loop is CASSQGQGGTDTQYF. Written as DNA, the CDR3 is TGTGCCAGCAGCCAAGGACAGGGGGGCACAGATACGCAGTATTTT. This chain uses TRBV7-3 with TRBJ2-3, with TRBD1 matching over 10 bases. This CDR3 region has 15 residues. CDR1 is SGHTA and CDR2 is FQGTGA in the germline V gene. V gave up 5 bases and J gave up 1 base; unmatched junction bases: 3.

The V gene is TRBV15, the J gene TRBJ1-4; D not certain. Per germline, CDR1 LNHNV and CDR2 YYDKDF (reference sequence). This CDR3 has 16 amino acids. With 0 bases removed from V and 4 bases from J, the gap between germline ends came to 12 bases. In DNA, the CDR3 is TGTGCCACCAGCAGAGAAATGAGAGCGTTTAATGAAAAACTGTTTTTT. Translated, it gives CATSREMRAFNEKLFF.

The chain joins TRBV5-4 to TRBJ2-6; tentatively, D is TRBD1 (7 bases). The CDR3 contains 18 residues. V gave up 4 bases and J gave up 0 bases, with 17 bases separating them. The germline V gene encodes CDR1 SGHNT and CDR2 YYREEE (reference sequence). CDR3 bases: TGTGCCAGCAGCGTCCGACAGGGAGGAAGCTCTGGGGCCAACGTCCTGACTTTC. This translates into CASSVRQGGSSGANVLTF.

The chain recombines TRBV4-1 with TRBJ2-7; TRBD1 is a possible D gene (5 bases). The CDR3 runs 15 residues. The V gene lost 5 bases and the J gene lost 4 bases, with 18 bases spanning the gap. CDR1 and CDR2 from the germline V gene are MGHRA and YSYEKL. The CDR3 nucleotides read TGCGCCAGCAGCTCATCACCAGGGCCCCGTTACGAGCAGTACTTC. As protein: CASSSSPGPRYEQYF.